One and the same sample provided the 6 T cell receptor beta chains below, sequenced in a study of blood T cell repertoires in COVID-19. The assay was immunoSEQ multiplex PCR, and TCRdb's table has in-frame clones only and misses some. The sample shows about 70,000 clones, 86% of them seen only once. The material sequenced was peripheral blood. All receptors derive from a woman in her sixties or seventies with acute or convalescent COVID-19.

V gene TRBV19 combines with J gene TRBJ2-5; the D gene is possibly TRBD2 (7 bases). V was pared by 3 bases and J by 5 bases, with 16 bases between. Germline assignment: CDR1 LNHDA and CDR2 SQIVND (reference sequence). The CDR3 has 15 residues. The CDR3 reads CASSIERGARETQYF. CDR3 DNA: TGTGCCAGTAGTATCGAACGGGGGGCCAGGGAGACCCAGTACTTC.

The rearrangement links TRBV5-5 to TRBJ1-4, with D possibly matching TRBD1 (5 bases). CDR3 length equals 17 residues. The V gene's germline CDR1 is SGHKS and CDR2 YYEKEE (reference sequence). The V gene lost 2 bases and the J gene lost 6 bases, with 20 bases spanning the gap. The CDR3 here is CASSLAGGIREDEKLFF. The CDR3 DNA reads TGTGCCAGCAGCTTAGCGGGGGGGATTCGGGAGGATGAAAAACTGTTTTTT.

The chain has TRBV2 and TRBJ1-1; TRBD1 matches at 9 bases. Looked up from germline, CDR1 is SNHLY and CDR2 is FYNNEI. Trimming cost V 8 bases and J 6 bases; bases outside gene matches: 10. The CDR3 is 14 amino acids. Here the CDR3 reads CASVWTGEVPEAFF. CDR3 nucleotide sequence: TGTGCCAGCGTATGGACAGGGGAGGTCCCTGAAGCTTTCTTT.

The rearrangement uses TRBV11-2 and TRBJ1-1, with D uncertain. This CDR3 spans 12 amino acids. CDR1 and CDR2 (germline): SGHAT, FQNNGV. V was cut by 5 bases and J by 3 bases, with 7 bases left in between. DNA of the CDR3: TGTGCCAGCAGCCCCCAGGACACTGAAGCTTTCTTT. The encoded protein is CASSPQDTEAFF.

The chain links TRBV7-3 to TRBJ2-3; a weak D match, TRBD1 (6 bases). This CDR3 has 15 amino acids. Germline lookup yields CDR1 SGHTA and CDR2 FQGTGA. Between the trimmed V and J ends, which lost 6 bases and 0 bases, there was a span of 13 bases. The CDR3 protein is CASRPTGLSTDTQYF. The DNA of the CDR3 is TGTGCCAGCAGACCGACAGGTCTTAGCACAGATACGCAGTATTTT. The full variable domain, in which reference TRBV7-3 and TRBJ2-3 provide the parts outside the CDR3, is GAGVSQTPSNKVTEKGKYVELRCDPISGHTALYWYRQSLGQGPEFLIYFQGTGAADDSGLPNDRFFAVRPEGSVSTLKIQRTERGDSAVYLCASRPTGLSTDTQYFGPGTRLTVL.

The CDR3: CASTPRTGNTIYF. In nucleotides, the CDR3 is TGTGCTAGTACTCCGCGAACTGGAAACACCATATATTTT. The genes are TRBV12-5 and TRBJ1-3, with unresolved D. The germline gives CDR1 LGHNT, CDR2 FRNRAP. The CDR3 has 13 residues. The V end was cut by 8 bases, the J end by 2 bases, with 10 bases between.